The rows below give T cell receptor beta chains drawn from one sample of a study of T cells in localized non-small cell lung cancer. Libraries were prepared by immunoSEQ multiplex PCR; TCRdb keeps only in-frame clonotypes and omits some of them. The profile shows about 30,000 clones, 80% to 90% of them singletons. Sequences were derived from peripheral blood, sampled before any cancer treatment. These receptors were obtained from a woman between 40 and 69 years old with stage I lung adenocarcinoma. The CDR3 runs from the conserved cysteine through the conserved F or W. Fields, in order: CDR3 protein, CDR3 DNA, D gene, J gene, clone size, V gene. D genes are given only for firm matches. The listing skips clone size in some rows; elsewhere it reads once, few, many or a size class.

CDR3 protein: CASSSARDRAYEQYF
CDR3 DNA: TGTGCCAGCAGCTCCGCCCGGGACAGGGCCTACGAGCAGTACTTC
D gene: TRBD1
J gene: TRBJ2-7
clone size: -
V gene: TRBV7-9

CDR3 protein: CAWSVDGEDTQYF
CDR3 DNA: TGTGCCTGGAGTGTAGACGGGGAGGATACGCAGTATTTT
D gene: -
J gene: TRBJ2-3
clone size: -
V gene: TRBV30

CDR3 protein: CAWSDGQGVTEAFF
CDR3 DNA: TGTGCCTGGAGTGATGGACAGGGTGTCACTGAAGCTTTCTTT
D gene: TRBD1
J gene: TRBJ1-1
clone size: few
V gene: TRBV30

CDR3 protein: CSVELGTPIQYQETQYF
CDR3 DNA: TGCAGCGTTGAATTAGGGACTCCGATACAATATCAAGAGACCCAGTACTTC
D gene: -
J gene: TRBJ2-5
clone size: -
V gene: TRBV29-1

CDR3 protein: CASSEGGTAGYEQYF
CDR3 DNA: TGTGCCAGCAGTGAAGGGGGGACGGCCGGCTACGAGCAGTACTTC
D gene: -
J gene: TRBJ2-7
clone size: once
V gene: TRBV6-1

CDR3 protein: CASSRGQGGSPLHF
CDR3 DNA: TGTGCCAGCAGTCGGGGACAAGGGGGTTCACCCCTCCACTTT
D gene: -
J gene: TRBJ1-6
clone size: -
V gene: TRBV27

CDR3 protein: CASKLGGSRNTQYF
CDR3 DNA: TGTGCCAGCAAGCTCGGCGGGTCCCGGAATACGCAGTATTTT
D gene: -
J gene: TRBJ2-3
clone size: -
V gene: TRBV28

CDR3 protein: CACPARNTEAFF
CDR3 DNA: TGTGCCTGCCCCGCCCGAAACACTGAAGCTTTCTTT
D gene: -
J gene: TRBJ1-1
clone size: -
V gene: TRBV30

CDR3 protein: CASSLVGGGAYNEQFF
CDR3 DNA: TGCGCCAGCAGCTTGGTCGGCGGGGGGGCTTACAATGAGCAGTTCTTC
D gene: TRBD2
J gene: TRBJ2-1
clone size: -
V gene: TRBV5-1

CDR3 protein: CASSLSWDSSYEQYF
CDR3 DNA: TGTGCCAGCAGCTTATCTTGGGACAGCTCCTACGAGCAGTACTTC
D gene: TRBD1
J gene: TRBJ2-7
clone size: few
V gene: TRBV7-2

CDR3 protein: CASSLVGGGGETQYF
CDR3 DNA: TGTGCCAGCAGCTTAGTTGGAGGGGGAGGGGAGACCCAGTACTTC
D gene: -
J gene: TRBJ2-5
clone size: -
V gene: TRBV11-2

CDR3 protein: CASSLIHGAVGTEAFF
CDR3 DNA: TGTGCCAGCAGTTTAATTCATGGGGCCGTCGGCACTGAAGCTTTCTTT
D gene: -
J gene: TRBJ1-1
clone size: -
V gene: TRBV27

CDR3 protein: CASSMNPLLYEQYF
CDR3 DNA: TGTGCCAGCAGTATGAACCCACTATTATACGAGCAGTACTTC
D gene: -
J gene: TRBJ2-7
clone size: -
V gene: TRBV27

CDR3 protein: CASSLVQGAFYEQYF
CDR3 DNA: TGTGCCAGCAGCTTAGTCCAGGGAGCGTTCTACGAGCAGTACTTC
D gene: -
J gene: TRBJ2-7
clone size: -
V gene: TRBV7-9

CDR3 protein: CASSSGGITDTQYF
CDR3 DNA: TGTGCCAGCAGCTCAGGGGGCATCACAGATACGCAGTATTTT
D gene: TRBD1
J gene: TRBJ2-3
clone size: -
V gene: TRBV28

CDR3 protein: CASSIWGQGRSPLHF
CDR3 DNA: TGTGCCAGCAGCATCTGGGGACAGGGGCGATCACCCCTCCACTTT
D gene: TRBD1
J gene: TRBJ1-6
clone size: -
V gene: TRBV4-2

CDR3 protein: CASSELSDPFVRFF
CDR3 DNA: TGTGCCAGCAGTGAACTCTCTGACCCGTTTGTTCGGTTCTTC
D gene: -
J gene: TRBJ2-1
clone size: once
V gene: TRBV2

CDR3 protein: CAWRSQGAVYEQYF
CDR3 DNA: TGTGCCTGGAGGTCCCAGGGGGCCGTCTACGAGCAGTACTTC
D gene: TRBD1
J gene: TRBJ2-7
clone size: -
V gene: TRBV30

CDR3 protein: CASMAGHPLNYGYTF
CDR3 DNA: TGTGCCAGCATGGCGGGGCACCCACTTAACTATGGCTACACCTTC
D gene: -
J gene: TRBJ1-2
clone size: -
V gene: TRBV6-5

CDR3 protein: CASSKDRVNVNEQFF
CDR3 DNA: TGTGCCAGCAGTAAGGACAGGGTTAACGTCAATGAGCAGTTCTTC
D gene: TRBD1
J gene: TRBJ2-1
clone size: -
V gene: TRBV2

CDR3 protein: CASSLEAGRSGANVLTF
CDR3 DNA: TGCGCCAGCAGCTTGGAGGCGGGACGCTCTGGGGCCAACGTCCTGACTTTC
D gene: -
J gene: TRBJ2-6
clone size: -
V gene: TRBV5-1

CDR3 protein: CASTIRNQPQHF
CDR3 DNA: TGTGCCAGTACCATCCGCAATCAGCCCCAGCATTTT
D gene: -
J gene: TRBJ1-5
clone size: -
V gene: TRBV19

CDR3 protein: CASRGSTDTQYF
CDR3 DNA: TGTGCCAGCCGCGGTAGCACAGATACGCAGTATTTT
D gene: -
J gene: TRBJ2-3
clone size: -
V gene: TRBV6-5

CDR3 protein: CASSMGQANTEAFF
CDR3 DNA: TGTGCCAGTAGTATGGGACAGGCGAACACTGAAGCTTTCTTT
D gene: TRBD1
J gene: TRBJ1-1
clone size: few
V gene: TRBV19

CDR3 protein: CASSSKMDTEAFF
CDR3 DNA: TGTGCCAGTAGTTCTAAAATGGACACTGAAGCTTTCTTT
D gene: -
J gene: TRBJ1-1
clone size: few
V gene: TRBV19

CDR3 protein: CASAREASIYNEQFF
CDR3 DNA: TGTGCCAGCGCTCGAGAGGCGAGCATCTACAATGAGCAGTTCTTC
D gene: -
J gene: TRBJ2-1
clone size: -
V gene: TRBV2

CDR3 protein: CASSLGRGTGELFF
CDR3 DNA: TGTGCCAGCAGTTTAGGCAGGGGCACCGGGGAGCTGTTTTTT
D gene: -
J gene: TRBJ2-2
clone size: -
V gene: TRBV27

CDR3 protein: CASSRDRDRGNYGYTF
CDR3 DNA: TGTGCCAGCAGTCGGGACCGGGACAGGGGGAACTATGGCTACACCTTC
D gene: TRBD1
J gene: TRBJ1-2
clone size: -
V gene: TRBV2

CDR3 protein: CASRRYAVPNEQYF
CDR3 DNA: TGTGCCAGCAGACGCTACGCAGTCCCCAACGAGCAGTACTTC
D gene: -
J gene: TRBJ2-7
clone size: -
V gene: TRBV28

CDR3 protein: CASSASSGPQETQYF
CDR3 DNA: TGTGCCAGCAGCGCCTCGTCGGGACCCCAAGAGACCCAGTACTTC
D gene: -
J gene: TRBJ2-5
clone size: -
V gene: TRBV9

CDR3 protein: CATQTGGDTEAFF
CDR3 DNA: TGTGCCACCCAGACAGGGGGGGACACTGAAGCTTTCTTT
D gene: TRBD1
J gene: TRBJ1-1
clone size: -
V gene: TRBV7-9

CDR3 protein: CASSSDGTTYEQYF
CDR3 DNA: TGTGCCAGCAGCTCCGATGGGACTACCTACGAGCAGTACTTC
D gene: TRBD2
J gene: TRBJ2-7
clone size: -
V gene: TRBV7-3

CDR3 protein: CASSVGTGGEQYF
CDR3 DNA: TGTGCCAGCAGCGTCGGGACAGGGGGAGAGCAGTACTTC
D gene: TRBD1
J gene: TRBJ2-7
clone size: -
V gene: TRBV7-2

CDR3 protein: CASSQGYRGRTDTQYF
CDR3 DNA: TGCGCCAGCAGCCAAGGGTACAGGGGCCGCACAGATACGCAGTATTTT
D gene: TRBD1
J gene: TRBJ2-3
clone size: -
V gene: TRBV4-3

CDR3 protein: CASSLDRGSYEQYF
CDR3 DNA: TGCGCCAGCAGCTTGGACAGGGGATCCTACGAGCAGTACTTC
D gene: TRBD1
J gene: TRBJ2-7
clone size: -
V gene: TRBV5-1

CDR3 protein: CASSLEVGGPNQPQHF
CDR3 DNA: TGTGCCAGCAGCTTAGAAGTGGGAGGCCCCAATCAGCCCCAGCATTTT
D gene: -
J gene: TRBJ1-5
clone size: -
V gene: TRBV7-1

CDR3 protein: CASSLVGSQHTTNEKLFF
CDR3 DNA: TGTGCCAGCAGTTTGGTGGGGTCCCAACATACAACTAATGAAAAACTGTTTTTT
D gene: -
J gene: TRBJ1-4
clone size: -
V gene: TRBV28

CDR3 protein: CASSLSLTSYEQYF
CDR3 DNA: TGTGCCAGCAGTTTAAGTCTGACCTCCTACGAGCAGTACTTC
D gene: -
J gene: TRBJ2-7
clone size: -
V gene: TRBV28

CDR3 protein: CASSSQSSGYREQYF
CDR3 DNA: TGTGCCAGCAGCTCACAATCGTCGGGGTACAGAGAGCAGTACTTC
D gene: -
J gene: TRBJ2-7
clone size: -
V gene: TRBV7-2

CDR3 protein: CASSLVPDGNTQYF
CDR3 DNA: TGTGCCAGCAGCTTAGTCCCCGACGGGAATACGCAGTATTTT
D gene: -
J gene: TRBJ2-3
clone size: -
V gene: TRBV7-6

CDR3 protein: CASSPTGGLGTEAFF
CDR3 DNA: TGTGCCAGCAGCCCGACAGGGGGTCTTGGAACTGAAGCTTTCTTT
D gene: TRBD1
J gene: TRBJ1-1
clone size: -
V gene: TRBV7-2

CDR3 protein: CAWSVRGPTEAFF
CDR3 DNA: TGTGCCTGGAGTGTTAGAGGGCCCACTGAAGCTTTCTTT
D gene: -
J gene: TRBJ1-1
clone size: -
V gene: TRBV30